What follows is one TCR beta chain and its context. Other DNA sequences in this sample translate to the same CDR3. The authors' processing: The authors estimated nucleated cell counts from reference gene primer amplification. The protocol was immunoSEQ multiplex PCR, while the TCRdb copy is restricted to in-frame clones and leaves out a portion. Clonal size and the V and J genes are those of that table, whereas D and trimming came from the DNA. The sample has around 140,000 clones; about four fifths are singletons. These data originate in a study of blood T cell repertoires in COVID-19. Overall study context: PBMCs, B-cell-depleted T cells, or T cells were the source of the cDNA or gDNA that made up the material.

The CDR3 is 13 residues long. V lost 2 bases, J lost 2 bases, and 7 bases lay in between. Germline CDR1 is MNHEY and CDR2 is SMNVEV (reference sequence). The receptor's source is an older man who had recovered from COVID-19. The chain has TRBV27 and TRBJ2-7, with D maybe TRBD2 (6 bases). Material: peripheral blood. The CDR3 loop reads CASSLGGTYEQYF. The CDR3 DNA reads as TGTGCCAGCAGTTTAGGGGGGACCTACGAGCAGTACTTC.